The TCR beta chain described here comes from a study of yellow fever vaccine responses in identical twins. The germline CDR1 and CDR2 sequences are MNHNS and SASEGT. V dropped 7 bases and J dropped 7; count of bases not matched to a gene: 11. The CDR3 runs to 14 residues. Findings and caveats of the study: A vaccine T cell response that seemed partly convergent and partly personalized was reported in twins.

Details on this clonotype: Its specificity is unknown.

TCRdb reprocessed the RT-PCR reads with MiXCR, giving one entry per CDR3 protein. The sample contains 11,000 to 15,000 distinct CDR3 sequences, 70% to 85% of which appear only once. This receptor was taken from a woman under 30 who received the yellow fever vaccine. The chain couples TRBV6-1 to TRBJ1-2; 8 bases agree with TRBD1. The sample here was T cells from blood (PBMCs), unsorted or a sorted subset (not recorded which), taken before or after yellow fever vaccination (not recorded which). The CDR3 coding sequence is TGTGCCAGCATGGGGGGGACAGGAAGGTCTGGCTACACCTTC. Translation: CASMGGTGRSGYTF.